What follows describes a single T cell receptor beta chain. Its target antigen remains unknown. Per-base quality was not reported, and no clone a single base away is much larger than it. The data were taken from a study of blood T cell repertoires in COVID-19 (dated by TCRdb to the early 2020s). Study-wide context: The collaborator samples originated in the United States, Italy and Spain and spanned the acute and convalescent phases of COVID-19. The material from the prospective study consisted of cDNA or gDNA derived from T cells, B-cell-depleted T cells, or PBMCs. Deeply sampled blood TCRbeta repertoires from subjects exposed to, actively infected with, or recovered from COVID-19 were included in the dataset. The repertoires were released in a freely available public database meant as a resource for research on the immune response to SARS-CoV-2. Samples came from the ongoing ImmuneRACE study (first 160 participants) plus 1,254 subjects from 6 global collaborators. Nearly every sample came with metadata listing a de-identified subject ID, COVID-19 status, age in years and sex. Where available, HLA class I and class II types were taken from metadata supplied by the sample provider and were not determined by assay-based typing. Overall study results and their limits: Clinical and demographic metadata were provided uncurated, with the amount varying by source and participant.

TCRbeta CDR3 regions were amplified from genomic DNA using the immunoSEQ Assay, a bias-controlled multiplex PCR. For the original study's pipeline: The number of nucleated cells in each sample was estimated by amplification of reference gene primers within the assay. To quantify the absolute abundance of each unique TCRbeta CDR3 rearrangement, sequence reads were collapsed and filtered. For each sample, productive Simpson clonality was calculated as the square root of Simpson's diversity index over productive rearrangements. TCRdb mirrors the immuneACCESS table, restricted to in-frame sequences. Some clones are absent from its copies; in checked studies, under half trace to an unresolved V gene, and the reason for the others is unknown. V and J calls and clone size follow that table, whereas D and trimming were derived from the DNA. This sample holds 75,000 to 100,000 clones; more than 75% were observed only once. 21% of the sample belongs to the ten largest clones.

The collaborating institutions used their own protocols to collect whole blood in K2EDTA tubes. For TCRbeta analysis, collaborators shipped samples in one of three forms: frozen whole blood, isolated PBMCs, or DNA extracted from either of those sample types. Material: peripheral blood. The receptor comes from a human donor in a cohort sampled during active COVID-19.

The bases are TGTGCCAGCAGCCCCCGGGTGGGTTCCGGGTATGGCTACACCTTC. Its protein product is CASSPRVGSGYGYTF. In this chain, TRBV5-6 is recombined with TRBJ1-2, with the D gene call left open. The CDR3 runs 15 residues from the cysteine to the phenylalanine. The entry retains the CDR3 DNA only, 45 bases that are in frame from base 1. V is shortened by 4 bases, J by 5 bases, and the region joining them spans 18 bases. For CDR1 and CDR2, the germline V gene lists SGHDT and YYEEEE. The full variable domain, with segments outside the CDR3 supplied by the reference TRBV5-6 and TRBJ1-2 proteins, appears as DAGVTQSPTHLIKTRGQQVTLRCSPKSGHDTVSWYQQALGQGPQFIFQYYEEEERQRGNFPDRFSGHQFPNYSSELNVNALLLGDSALYLCASSPRVGSGYGYTFGSGTRLTVV.